This entry lists 15 T cell receptor beta chains sequenced from one sample in a study of blood T cells in healthy people across ages. Primed by a sample-barcoded 5' primer and a J-beta primer mix, a second PCR proceeded for about 6 to 12 cycles. TCRdb used MiXCR to reprocess the 5' RACE reads, holding one entry per CDR3 protein. The sample gives approximately 810,000 distinct CDR3 sequences, under 35% of which show up once; roughly a sixth is in the top ten. The sequenced sample was blood. These receptors came from an elderly woman in good health.

For this clonotype: A read error may explain this, as a much larger clone is one base away. This chain links TRBV25-1 with TRBJ1-2, with TRBD1 as a possible D gene (5 bases). The CDR3 is 14 residues long. Trimming took off 7 bases at V and 7 bases at J, with 19 bases between the two ends. CDR1 is MGHDK and CDR2 is SYGVNS in the germline V gene. CDR3 coding DNA: TGTGCCAGCACTCTATCGGGGGGTAGTGGTGGCTACACCTTC. Its protein product is CASTLSGGSGGYTF.

About this clonotype itself: A read error may explain this, as a much larger clone is one base away. The CDR3 protein is CASTTGYWDREKYNEQYF. The CDR3 DNA is TGTGCCAGCACAACTGGGTACTGGGACAGGGAGAAGTACAATGAGCAGTACTTC. The chain uses TRBV6-2 or TRBV6-3 and TRBJ2-4; 9 positions match TRBD1. Germline V gene lookup returns CDR1 MNHEY and CDR2 SVGEGT. The length of the CDR3 is 18 residues. The J segment lost 13 bases and the V segment lost 7 bases, leaving 26 bases of the junction unmatched.

The sample holds many counts of this clonotype. V gene TRBV6-5 combines with J gene TRBJ2-5; 7 nucleotides agree with TRBD2. Germline V lookup: CDR1 MNHEY, CDR2 SVGAGI. CDR3 length equals 17 residues. V shed 2 bases, J shed 1 base, and the junction held 10 bases outside the gene matches. The CDR3 protein is CASSYGVSGGGQETQYF. The CDR3, as DNA: TGTGCCAGCAGTTACGGGGTCAGTGGCGGGGGCCAAGAGACCCAGTACTTC.

Comments on this clonotype: A much larger clone differs from this one at a single base, so this may be a read error. The CDR3, as DNA: TGCAGTGCTACCCGAGCGGGGAGCGAGACCCAGTACTTC. Its protein product is CSATRAGSETQYF. V is TRBV20-1 and J is TRBJ2-7; 7 nucleotides line up with TRBD2. The DNA end lines up better with TRBJ2-5; the J call may be wrong. The CDR3 sequence is 13 residues long. Per germline, CDR1 DFQATT and CDR2 SNEGSKA (reference sequence).

This clonotype was counted between two and nine times. The chain combines TRBV18 with TRBJ1-2; D possibly corresponds to TRBD1 (5 bases). V lost 5 bases and J 9 bases, leaving 13 bases between the germline ends. CDR3 length equals 12 residues. Per the germline V gene, CDR1 is KGHSH and CDR2 is LQKENI. CDR3 sequence: CASSATVFSYTF. As DNA, the CDR3 is TGTGCCAGCTCAGCGACAGTCTTTAGCTACACCTTC. The entire variable domain, with the rest obtained from reference TRBV18 and TRBJ1-2, is as follows: NAGVMQNPRHLVRRRGQEARLRCSPMKGHSHVYWYRQLPEEGLKFMVYLQKENIIDESGMPKERFSAEFPKEGPSILRIQQVVRGDSAAYFCASSATVFSYTFGSGTRLTVV.

In regard to this clonotype: At one end, the junction sequence differs from germline, possibly due to a read error. For the CDR3, the DNA is TGTGTCAGCAGCTTAGCGCTCGAGCAGTACTTC. Protein product: CVSSLALEQYF. V is TRBV7-2 and J is TRBJ2-4, with D perhaps matching TRBD2 (5 bases). The last part of the DNA fits TRBJ2-7 better; the J call may be wrong. The CDR3 sequence is 11 residues long. CDR1 is SGHTA, CDR2 FQGNSA, per germline.

This clonotype showed up many times. This chain links TRBV11-2 with TRBJ2-5; 9 bases map to TRBD2. The germline gives CDR1 SGHAT, CDR2 FQNNGV. CDR3 length equals 15 residues. V was pared by 5 bases and J by 5 bases, with 9 bases of the junction left unmatched. The CDR3 coding sequence is TGTGCCAGCAGCAACTCGGGACTAGCTTCTGAGACCCAGTACTTC. Translating it yields CASSNSGLASETQYF.

This chain connects TRBV6-6 to TRBJ2-5; TRBD1 aligns across 9 bases. The CDR3 consists of 15 residues. Germline V gene sequence: CDR1 MNHNY, CDR2 SVGAGI (reference sequence). V lost 2 bases to trimming and J lost 11 bases; unmatched junction nucleotides: 12. The CDR3, as DNA: TGTGCCAGCAGTTACAAACAGGGGGCTAACAATGAGCAGTACTTC. This translates into CASSYKQGANNEQYF.

In its sample, this clonotype was seen a few times. A much bigger clone sits one base away, suggesting this may be a read error. The V and J genes are TRBV7-2 and TRBJ2-5; tentative D call: TRBD2 (5 bases). The CDR3 consists of 15 residues. Germline values: CDR1 SGHTA, CDR2 FQGNSA. Deletions cut 5 bases from V and 11 bases from J, with 24 bases between. This CDR3 is CASSIGPGGGNEQYF. CDR3 bases: TGTGCCAGCAGCATCGGACCCGGAGGAGGCAATGAGCAGTACTTC.

The V gene is TRBV12-3 or TRBV12-4, the J gene TRBJ1-2; D gene uncertain. The V gene lost 6 bases and the J gene lost 6 bases, with 14 bases spanning the gap. This CDR3 has 13 amino acids. The CDR3 DNA sequence: TGTGCCAGCAGACAACAGCCCCTGGATGGCTACACCTTC. This gives the protein CASRQQPLDGYTF.

This clonotype was seen a handful of times. The V call is TRBV11-2, the J call TRBJ2-3; 11 bases map to TRBD2. Germline V lookup: CDR1 SGHAT, CDR2 FQNNGV. CDR3 length: 15 residues. V shed 2 bases, J shed 4 bases, and the junction held 2 bases outside the gene matches. Here the CDR3 reads CASSLILAGADTQYF. The CDR3 DNA is TGTGCCAGCAGCTTAATACTAGCGGGGGCAGATACGCAGTATTTT.

A few counts support this clonotype. The genes are TRBV7-9 and TRBJ2-5, with D possibly called TRBD1 or TRBD2 (5 bases each). The germline V gene has CDR1 SEHNR and CDR2 FQNEAQ (reference sequence). Trimming removed 5 bases from V and 7 bases from J, with 14 bases in between. The CDR3 sequence is 13 residues long. This CDR3 is CASSPTGTGTQYF. The CDR3 nucleotides read TGTGCCAGCAGCCCGACGGGGACCGGGACCCAGTACTTC. Combining the CDR3 with reference TRBV7-9 and TRBJ2-5 gives the whole variable domain DTGVSQNPRHKITKRGQNVTFRCDPISEHNRLYWYRQTLGQGPEFLTYFQNEAQLEKSRLLSDRFSAERPKGSFSTLEIQRTEQGDSAMYLCASSPTGTGTQYFGPGTRLLVL.

This clonotype was picked up a small number of times. One base away lies a much larger clone, so this may be a sequencing read error. V is TRBV12-3 or TRBV12-4 and J is TRBJ2-1, with D possibly TRBD1 on 5 matching bases. The CDR3 runs 13 residues. The CDR3 spells CAGSFSGADEQFF. DNA of the CDR3: TGTGCCGGCAGTTTTTCTGGGGCTGATGAGCAGTTCTTC.

A word on this clonotype: A much larger clone differs by one base, so this may be a read error. The CDR3 DNA is TGTGCCAGCGGCCATTCCGGGACAGAGAACACTGAAGCTTTCTTT. Translation: CASGHSGTENTEAFF. V gene TRBV7-2 combines with J gene TRBJ1-1; 7 bases are a match to TRBD1. Germline CDR1 reads SGHTA; CDR2 reads FQGNSA. The trim removed 8 bases at V and 1 base at J, leaving 10 bases unmatched. The CDR3 covers 15 residues.

This clonotype has ten or more counts. The rearrangement uses TRBV18 and TRBJ2-3; 7 bases align to TRBD2. The CDR3 is 15 amino acids. V lost 0 bases, J lost 2 bases, and 2 bases stayed unmatched. Germline CDR1 KGHSH, CDR2 LQKENI. The CDR3 spells CASSPPSGYTDTQYF. DNA for the CDR3: TGTGCCAGCTCACCACCTAGCGGGTACACAGATACGCAGTATTTT.